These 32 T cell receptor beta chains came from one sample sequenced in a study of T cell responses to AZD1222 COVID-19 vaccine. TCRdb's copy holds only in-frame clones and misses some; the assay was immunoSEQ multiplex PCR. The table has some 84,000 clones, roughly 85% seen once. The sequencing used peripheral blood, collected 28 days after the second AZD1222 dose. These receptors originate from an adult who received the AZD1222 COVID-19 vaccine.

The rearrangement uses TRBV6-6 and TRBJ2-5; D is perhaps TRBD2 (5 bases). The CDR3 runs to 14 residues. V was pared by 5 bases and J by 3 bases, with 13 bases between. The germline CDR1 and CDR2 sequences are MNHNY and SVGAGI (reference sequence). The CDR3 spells CASSKVEVKETQYF. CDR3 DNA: TGTGCCAGCAGTAAGGTGGAGGTAAAAGAGACCCAGTACTTC.

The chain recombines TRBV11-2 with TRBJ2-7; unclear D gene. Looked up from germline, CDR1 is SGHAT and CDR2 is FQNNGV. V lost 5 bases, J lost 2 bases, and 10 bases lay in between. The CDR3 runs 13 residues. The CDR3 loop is CASSQGSPYEQYF. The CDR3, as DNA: TGTGCCAGCAGCCAAGGATCTCCCTACGAGCAGTACTTC.

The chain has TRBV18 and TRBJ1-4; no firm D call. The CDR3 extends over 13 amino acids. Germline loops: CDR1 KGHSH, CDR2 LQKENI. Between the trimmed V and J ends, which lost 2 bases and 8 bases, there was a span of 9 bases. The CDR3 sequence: CASSPGEEEKLFF. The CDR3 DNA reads TGTGCCAGCTCACCAGGGGAGGAAGAAAAACTGTTTTTT.

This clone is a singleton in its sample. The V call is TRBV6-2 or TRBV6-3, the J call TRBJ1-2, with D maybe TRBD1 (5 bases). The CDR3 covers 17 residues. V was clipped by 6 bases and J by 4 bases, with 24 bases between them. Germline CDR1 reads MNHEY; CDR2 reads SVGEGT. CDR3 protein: CASSTGPHKGLSYGYTF. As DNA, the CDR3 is TGTGCCAGCAGCACAGGTCCCCACAAGGGGTTGAGCTATGGCTACACCTTC.

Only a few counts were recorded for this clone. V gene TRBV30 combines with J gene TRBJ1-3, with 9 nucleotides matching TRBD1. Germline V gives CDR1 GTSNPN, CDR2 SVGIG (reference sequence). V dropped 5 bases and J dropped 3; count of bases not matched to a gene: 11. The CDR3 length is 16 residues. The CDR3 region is CAWGAPGQGLGNTIYF. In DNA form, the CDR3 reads TGTGCCTGGGGCGCACCGGGACAGGGCCTTGGAAACACCATATATTTT.

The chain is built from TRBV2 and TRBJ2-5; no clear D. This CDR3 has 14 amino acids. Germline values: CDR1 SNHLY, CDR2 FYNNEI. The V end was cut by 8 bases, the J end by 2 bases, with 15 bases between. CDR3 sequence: CASRALLAQETQYF. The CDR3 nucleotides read TGTGCCAGCCGGGCTTTGCTTGCACAAGAGACCCAGTACTTC.

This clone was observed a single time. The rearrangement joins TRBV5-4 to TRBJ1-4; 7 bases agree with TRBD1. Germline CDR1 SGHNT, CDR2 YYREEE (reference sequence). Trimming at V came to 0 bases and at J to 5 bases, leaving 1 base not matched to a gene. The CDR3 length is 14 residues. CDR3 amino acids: CASSLAQGNEKLFF. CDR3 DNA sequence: TGTGCCAGCAGCTTGGCACAGGGGAATGAAAAACTGTTTTTT.

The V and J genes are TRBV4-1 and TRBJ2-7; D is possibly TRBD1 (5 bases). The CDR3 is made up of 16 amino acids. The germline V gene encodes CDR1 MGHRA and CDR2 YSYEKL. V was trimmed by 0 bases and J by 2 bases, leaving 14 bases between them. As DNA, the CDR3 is TGCGCCAGCAGCCAAGATCCTGTTGGGGCGGCCTACGAGCAGTACTTC. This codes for CASSQDPVGAAYEQYF.

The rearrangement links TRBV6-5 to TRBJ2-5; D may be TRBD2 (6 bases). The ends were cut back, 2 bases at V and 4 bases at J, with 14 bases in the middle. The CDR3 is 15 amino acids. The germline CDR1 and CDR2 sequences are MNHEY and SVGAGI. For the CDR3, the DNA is TGTGCCAGCAGTTACGGGAGGTTTCTTGGAGAGACCCAGTACTTC. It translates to CASSYGRFLGETQYF.

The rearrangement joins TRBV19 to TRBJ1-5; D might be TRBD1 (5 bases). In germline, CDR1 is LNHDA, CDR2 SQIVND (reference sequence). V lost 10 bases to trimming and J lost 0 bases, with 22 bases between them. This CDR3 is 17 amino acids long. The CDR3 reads CATPPGKGSLSNQPQHF. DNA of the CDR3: TGTGCCACTCCCCCGGGGAAGGGGTCTCTTAGCAATCAGCCCCAGCATTTT. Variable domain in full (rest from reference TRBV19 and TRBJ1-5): DGGITQSPKYLFRKEGQNVTLSCEQNLNHDAMYWYRQDPGQGLRLIYYSQIVNDFQKGDIAEGYSVSREKKESFPLTVTSAQKNPTAFYLCATPPGKGSLSNQPQHFGDGTRLSIL.

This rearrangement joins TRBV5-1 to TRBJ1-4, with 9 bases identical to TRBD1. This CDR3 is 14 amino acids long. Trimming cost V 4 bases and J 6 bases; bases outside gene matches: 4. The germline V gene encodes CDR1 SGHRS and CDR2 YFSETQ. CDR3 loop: CASSPGTGYEKLFF. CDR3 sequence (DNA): TGCGCCAGCAGCCCTGGGACAGGGTATGAAAAACTGTTTTTT.

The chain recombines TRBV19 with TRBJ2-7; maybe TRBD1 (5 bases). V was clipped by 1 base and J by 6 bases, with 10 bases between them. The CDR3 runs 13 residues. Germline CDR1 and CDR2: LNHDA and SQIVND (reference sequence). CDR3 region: CASSIAGPGEQYF. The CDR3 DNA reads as TGTGCCAGTAGTATAGCAGGGCCCGGCGAGCAGTACTTC.

CDR3 sequence: CASSPPGGASSYNEQFF. Here the CDR3 DNA reads TGTGCCAGCAGCCCCCCGGGCGGTGCGAGCTCCTACAATGAGCAGTTCTTC. The rearrangement links TRBV5-4 to TRBJ2-1; D not resolved. Germline CDR1 reads SGHNT; CDR2 reads YYREEE (reference sequence). This CDR3 is built from 17 residues. Trimming cost V 4 bases and J 0 bases, with 17 bases left between them.

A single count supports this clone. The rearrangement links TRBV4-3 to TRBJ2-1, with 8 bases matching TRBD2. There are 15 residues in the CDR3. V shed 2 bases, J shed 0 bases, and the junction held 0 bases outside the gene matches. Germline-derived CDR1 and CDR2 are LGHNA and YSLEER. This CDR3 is CASSQTSGSYNEQFF. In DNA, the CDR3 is TGCGCCAGCAGCCAAACTAGCGGCTCCTACAATGAGCAGTTCTTC.

The CDR3 DNA reads as TGTGCCAGCAGTGAAGTGACTAGCGATGAGACCCAGTACTTC. Its protein is CASSEVTSDETQYF. The V and J genes are TRBV2 and TRBJ2-5; 8 bases line up with TRBD2. This CDR3 is 14 amino acids long. Germline lookup yields CDR1 SNHLY and CDR2 FYNNEI. V lost 1 base and J lost 5; bases outside the gene matches: 3.

CDR3 bases: TGTGCCAGCACCCCTAGCGGAGGACCCCGGACCCAGTACTTC. Amino acids: CASTPSGGPRTQYF. This chain connects TRBV7-8 to TRBJ2-5, with TRBD2 identical over 7 bases. V lost 7 bases and J lost 7; bases outside the gene matches: 12. Germline lookup yields CDR1 SGHVS and CDR2 FQNEAQ. The CDR3 has 14 amino acids.

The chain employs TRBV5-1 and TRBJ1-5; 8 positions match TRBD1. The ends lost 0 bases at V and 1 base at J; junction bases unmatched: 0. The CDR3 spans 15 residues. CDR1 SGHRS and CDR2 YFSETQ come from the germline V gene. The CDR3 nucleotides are TGCGCCAGCAGCTTGGCAGGGGGCAGCAATCAGCCCCAGCATTTT. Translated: CASSLAGGSNQPQHF.

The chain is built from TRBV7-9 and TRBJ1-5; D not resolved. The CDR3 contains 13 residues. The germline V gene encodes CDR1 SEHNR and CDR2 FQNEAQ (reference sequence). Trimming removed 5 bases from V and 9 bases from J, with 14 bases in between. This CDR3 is CASSQDRLGPQHF. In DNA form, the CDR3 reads TGTGCCAGCAGCCAAGACCGTTTGGGGCCCCAGCATTTT.

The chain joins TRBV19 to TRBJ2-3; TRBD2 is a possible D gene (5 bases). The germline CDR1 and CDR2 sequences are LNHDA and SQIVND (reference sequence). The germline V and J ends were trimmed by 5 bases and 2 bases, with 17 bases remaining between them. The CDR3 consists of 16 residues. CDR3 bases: TGTGCCAGTAGTGCCGCCTCGAGCGGAGACACAGATACGCAGTATTTT. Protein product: CASSAASSGDTDTQYF. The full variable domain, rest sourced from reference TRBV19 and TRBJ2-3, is DGGITQSPKYLFRKEGQNVTLSCEQNLNHDAMYWYRQDPGQGLRLIYYSQIVNDFQKGDIAEGYSVSREKKESFPLTVTSAQKNPTAFYLCASSAASSGDTDTQYFGPGTRLTVL.

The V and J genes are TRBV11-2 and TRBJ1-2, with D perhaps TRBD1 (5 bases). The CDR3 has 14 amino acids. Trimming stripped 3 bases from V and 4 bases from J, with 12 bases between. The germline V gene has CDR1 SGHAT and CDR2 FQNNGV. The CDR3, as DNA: TGTGCCAGCAGCTTTATGGGACTCGGCTATGGCTACACCTTC. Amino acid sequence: CASSFMGLGYGYTF.

The CDR3 protein is CATSRDETGTSGGNTIYF. The CDR3 DNA follows: TGTGCCACCAGCAGAGATGAGACAGGGACCTCTGGAGGAAACACCATATATTTT. The chain has TRBV15 and TRBJ1-3; 7 nucleotides agree with TRBD1. The V gene's germline CDR1 is LNHNV and CDR2 YYDKDF (reference sequence). The CDR3 is 18 residues long. With 0 bases clipped from V and 4 bases from J, the junction kept 12 bases outside the gene matches.

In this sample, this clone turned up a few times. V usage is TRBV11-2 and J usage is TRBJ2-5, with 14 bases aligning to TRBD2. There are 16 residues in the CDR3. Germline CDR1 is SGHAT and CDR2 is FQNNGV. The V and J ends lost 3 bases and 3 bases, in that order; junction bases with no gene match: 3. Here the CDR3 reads CASSLGLAGVEETQYF. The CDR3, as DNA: TGTGCCAGCAGCTTGGGACTAGCGGGGGTTGAAGAGACCCAGTACTTC.

Here the CDR3 DNA reads TGTGCCTGGAGGGTTTGGCTTAACACCGGGGAGCTGTTTTTT. Protein: CAWRVWLNTGELFF. This chain links TRBV30 with TRBJ2-2; D remains unclear. The CDR3 extends over 14 amino acids. V lost 3 bases, J lost 2 bases, and 10 bases lay in between. CDR1 GTSNPN and CDR2 SVGIG come from the germline V gene (reference sequence).

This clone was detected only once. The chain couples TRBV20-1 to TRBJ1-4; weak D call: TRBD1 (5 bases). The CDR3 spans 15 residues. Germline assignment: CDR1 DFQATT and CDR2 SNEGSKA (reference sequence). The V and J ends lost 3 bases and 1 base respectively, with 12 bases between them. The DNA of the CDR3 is TGCAGTGCTAGTGACAGTCTGGGAACTAATGAAAAACTGTTTTTT. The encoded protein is CSASDSLGTNEKLFF.

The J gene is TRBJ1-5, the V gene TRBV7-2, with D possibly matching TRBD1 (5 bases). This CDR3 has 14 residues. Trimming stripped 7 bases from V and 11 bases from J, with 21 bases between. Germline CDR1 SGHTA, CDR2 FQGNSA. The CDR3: CASTFGTGMEAQHF. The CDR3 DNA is TGTGCCAGCACGTTCGGGACGGGTATGGAGGCCCAGCATTTT.

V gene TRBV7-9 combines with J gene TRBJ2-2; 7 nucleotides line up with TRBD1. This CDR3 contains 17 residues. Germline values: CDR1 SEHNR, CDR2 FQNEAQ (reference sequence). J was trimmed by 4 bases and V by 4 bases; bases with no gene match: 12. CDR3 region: CASSSPIVTGFTGELFF. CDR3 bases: TGTGCCAGCAGCTCACCTATCGTGACAGGGTTCACCGGGGAGCTGTTTTTT.

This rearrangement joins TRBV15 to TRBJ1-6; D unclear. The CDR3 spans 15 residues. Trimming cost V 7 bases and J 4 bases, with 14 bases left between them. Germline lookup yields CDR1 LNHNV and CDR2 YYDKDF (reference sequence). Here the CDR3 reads CATTHREGYNSPLHF. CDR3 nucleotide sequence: TGTGCCACCACGCACCGGGAAGGTTATAATTCACCCCTCCACTTT. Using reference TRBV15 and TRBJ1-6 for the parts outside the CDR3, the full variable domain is DAMVIQNPRYQVTQFGKPVTLSCSQTLNHNVMYWYQQKSSQAPKLLFHYYDKDFNNEADTPDNFQSRRPNTSFCFLDIRSPGLGDTAMYLCATTHREGYNSPLHFGNGTRLTVT.

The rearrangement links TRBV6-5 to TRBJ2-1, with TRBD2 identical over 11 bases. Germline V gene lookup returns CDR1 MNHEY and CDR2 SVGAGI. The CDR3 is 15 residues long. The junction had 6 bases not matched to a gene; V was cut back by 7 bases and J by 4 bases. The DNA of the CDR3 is TGTGCCAGCAAAGGGCTAGCGGGGGGATACAATGAGCAGTTCTTC. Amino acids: CASKGLAGGYNEQFF.

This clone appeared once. The CDR3 region is CASSLGGRYTEAFF. The CDR3 DNA reads TGCGCCAGCAGCCTAGGGGGGCGGTACACTGAAGCTTTCTTT. V is TRBV4-3 and J is TRBJ1-1; tentatively, D is TRBD1 (6 bases). The CDR3 has 14 amino acids. Germline loops: CDR1 LGHNA, CDR2 YSLEER. Trimming removed 4 bases from V and 3 bases from J, with 12 bases in between.

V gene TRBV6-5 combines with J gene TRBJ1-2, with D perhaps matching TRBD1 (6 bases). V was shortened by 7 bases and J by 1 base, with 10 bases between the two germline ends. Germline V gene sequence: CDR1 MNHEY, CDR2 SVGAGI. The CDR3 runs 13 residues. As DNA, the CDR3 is TGTGCCAGCAAAAAGGACAGTAACTATGGCTACACCTTC. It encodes CASKKDSNYGYTF.

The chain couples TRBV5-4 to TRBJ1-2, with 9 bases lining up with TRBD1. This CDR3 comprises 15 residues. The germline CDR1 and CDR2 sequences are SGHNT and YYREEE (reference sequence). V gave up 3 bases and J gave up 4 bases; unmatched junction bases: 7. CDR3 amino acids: CASSWTTGGGYGYTF. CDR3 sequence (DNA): TGTGCCAGCAGCTGGACGACAGGGGGTGGCTATGGCTACACCTTC.

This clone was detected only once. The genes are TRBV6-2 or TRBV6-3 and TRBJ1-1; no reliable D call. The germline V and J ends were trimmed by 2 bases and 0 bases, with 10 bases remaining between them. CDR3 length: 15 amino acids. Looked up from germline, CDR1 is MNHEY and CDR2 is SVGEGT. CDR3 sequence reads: CASSYGQALNTEAFF. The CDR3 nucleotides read TGTGCCAGCAGTTACGGGCAGGCCCTGAACACTGAAGCTTTCTTT.